A selection of T cell receptor beta chains follows, all from one sample in a study of T-cell reconstitution after alpha-beta-depleted transplantation in children. MiXCR, applied by TCRdb to the PCR reads, yields one record per CDR3 protein. The sample lists 550,000 to 600,000 distinct CDR3 sequences; roughly 23% were seen once. The sample in question was PBMCs, mostly from graft donor cells, obtained 360 days after TCRalphabeta/CD19-depleted stem cell transplant. These receptors all stem from a boy younger than two who had a stem cell transplant for acute myeloid leukemia, so the T cells may come from the graft donor. CDR3s include the opening cysteine and the closing phenylalanine or tryptophan. Each record gives: J gene, V gene, CDR3 length, D gene, clone size, CDR3 DNA, CDR3 protein. A D gene is named only where the DNA matches it firmly. The listing skips clone size in some rows; elsewhere it reads once, few, many or a size class.

J gene: TRBJ1-1
V gene: TRBV15
CDR3 length: 18
D gene: -
clone size: few
CDR3 DNA: TGTGCCACCAGCAGAGGCCCCCTCATCTCAGGGACGAACACTGAAGCTTTCTTT
CDR3 protein: CATSRGPLISGTNTEAFF

J gene: TRBJ1-2
V gene: TRBV4-1
CDR3 length: 16
D gene: -
clone size: many
CDR3 DNA: TGCGCCAGCAGCCAAGCTGGAGGCAGTGGATTCTATGGCTACACCTTC
CDR3 protein: CASSQAGGSGFYGYTF

J gene: TRBJ2-3
V gene: TRBV6-5
CDR3 length: 14
D gene: -
clone size: -
CDR3 DNA: TGTGCCAGCAGTTGGGGACGACACACAGATACGCAGTATTTT
CDR3 protein: CASSWGRHTDTQYF

J gene: TRBJ2-5
V gene: TRBV7-6
CDR3 length: 19
D gene: TRBD2
clone size: -
CDR3 DNA: TGTGCCAGCAGCTTAGTATCCGTCCCACTAGCGGGGAGCCGAGGGACCCAGTACTTC
CDR3 protein: CASSLVSVPLAGSRGTQYF

J gene: TRBJ2-1
V gene: TRBV9
CDR3 length: 15
D gene: -
clone size: -
CDR3 DNA: TGTGCCAGCAGCGTCTGGGAGAGCTCCTACAATGAGCAGTTCTTC
CDR3 protein: CASSVWESSYNEQFF

J gene: TRBJ2-7
V gene: TRBV18
CDR3 length: 14
D gene: TRBD2
clone size: many
CDR3 DNA: TGTGCCAGCTCACAAGGCGGGGGGGCTGACGAGCAGTACTTC
CDR3 protein: CASSQGGGADEQYF

J gene: TRBJ2-2
V gene: TRBV29-1
CDR3 length: 13
D gene: -
clone size: few
CDR3 DNA: TGCAGCGTTGAAGAGACTACGGCCGGGGAGCTGTTTTTT
CDR3 protein: CSVEETTAGELFF

J gene: TRBJ2-7
V gene: TRBV7-2
CDR3 length: 11
D gene: -
clone size: many
CDR3 DNA: TGTGCCAGCACCCAGGCGGTCGAGCAGTACTTC
CDR3 protein: CASTQAVEQYF

J gene: TRBJ2-7
V gene: TRBV24-1
CDR3 length: 15
D gene: TRBD2
clone size: -
CDR3 DNA: TGTGCCACCGCCCGGGGGGGTCCGAGCTCCTACGAGCAGTACTTC
CDR3 protein: CATARGGPSSYEQYF

J gene: TRBJ1-2
V gene: TRBV20-1
CDR3 length: 14
D gene: -
clone size: -
CDR3 DNA: TGCAGTGCTAGAGCGTCTCGGGCTCCCTATGGCTACACCTTC
CDR3 protein: CSARASRAPYGYTF

J gene: TRBJ1-3
V gene: TRBV12-3/TRBV12-4
CDR3 length: 15
D gene: TRBD1
clone size: -
CDR3 DNA: TGTGCCAGCAGCCGACAGGGAATAACTGGAAACACCATATATTTT
CDR3 protein: CASSRQGITGNTIYF

J gene: TRBJ2-3
V gene: TRBV30
CDR3 length: 12
D gene: -
clone size: few
CDR3 DNA: TGTGCCTGGACCTCCCGGGCAGATACGCAGTATTTT
CDR3 protein: CAWTSRADTQYF

J gene: TRBJ1-1
V gene: TRBV12-3/TRBV12-4
CDR3 length: 14
D gene: TRBD1
clone size: few
CDR3 DNA: TGTGCCAGCATTAGGACAGGGATGAGCACTGAAGCTTTCTTT
CDR3 protein: CASIRTGMSTEAFF

J gene: TRBJ2-5
V gene: TRBV28
CDR3 length: 16
D gene: TRBD2
clone size: many
CDR3 DNA: TGTGCCAGCAGTTTCACGGCGGGGGGCCCCCAAGAGACCCAGTACTTC
CDR3 protein: CASSFTAGGPQETQYF

J gene: TRBJ2-3
V gene: TRBV5-5
CDR3 length: 16
D gene: -
clone size: -
CDR3 DNA: TGTGCCAGCAGCTTGGTTCCAGCGGATGCTACAGATACGCAGTATTTT
CDR3 protein: CASSLVPADATDTQYF

J gene: TRBJ2-1
V gene: TRBV12-3/TRBV12-4
CDR3 length: 16
D gene: TRBD2
clone size: -
CDR3 DNA: TGTGCCAGCAGTTTCCCCAGCGGGGGGTTTAGGGCTGAGCAGTTCTTC
CDR3 protein: CASSFPSGGFRAEQFF

J gene: TRBJ2-3
V gene: TRBV28
CDR3 length: 17
D gene: -
clone size: many
CDR3 DNA: TGTGCCAGCAGTTTATTGTGGGCCCCGGGTCGGACAGATACGCAGTATTTT
CDR3 protein: CASSLLWAPGRTDTQYF